This T cell receptor (beta chain) is from a study of cytomegalovirus exposure and HLA in healthy donors. PCR amplification relied on 60 Vbeta primers (plus 13 Jbeta primers). TCRdb's table, derived via immunoSEQ multiplex PCR, lists solely in-frame clones and lacks some. The sample comprises 150,000 to 200,000 clones, over 60% of which are singletons, and 1.1% rests with the top ten. CDR3 size: 14 residues. With 5 bases removed from V and 0 bases from J, the gap between germline ends came to 11 bases. CDR1 is MNHGY and CDR2 is SAAAGT in the germline V gene. Study-wide findings and caveats: Researchers catalogued some 160 TCR beta chains as cytomegalovirus-associated.

The count of this clone is one. Its target is unknown. J is TRBJ2-7 and V is TRBV6-8, with D possibly being TRBD1 (5 bases). The material sequenced was PBMCs. The clonotype comes from a woman aged 40 to 55 in good health and CMV-seronegative. The CDR3 region is CASSTRQSSYEQYV. DNA for the CDR3: TGTGCCAGCAGTACACGACAGAGCTCCTACGAGCAGTACGTC.